This entry lists 2 T cell receptor beta chains sequenced from one sample in a study of identifying expanded T cells in peripheral blood. Libraries were prepared by immunoSEQ multiplex PCR; TCRdb keeps only in-frame clonotypes and omits some of them. The table has approximately 91,000 clones, about 91% seen once. The sample was blood. These receptors originate from a person aged 18 to 75 in good health.

To note about this clone: The junction shows a germline mismatch at one end, possibly a read error. The V and J genes are TRBV6-6 and TRBJ1-2, with TRBD1 matching over 7 bases. CDR3 size: 14 residues. Per germline, CDR1 MNHNY and CDR2 SVGAGI (reference sequence). The chain's CDR3 is CASSPLNRGHWPFF. DNA of the CDR3: TGTGCCAGCAGTCCTCTAAACAGGGGACACTGGCCCTTCTTC.

The rearrangement joins TRBV5-1 to TRBJ2-4; D unresolved. V lost 0 bases and J lost 9, with 10 bases in between. The V gene's germline CDR1 is SGHRS and CDR2 YFSETQ. CDR3 length: 13 residues. In nucleotides, the CDR3 is TGCGCCAGCAGCTTGGATACAAACGGCATTCAGTACTTC. Translated, it gives CASSLDTNGIQYF. Full variable domain (remainder filled in from reference TRBV5-1 and TRBJ2-4): KAGVTQTPRYLIKTRGQQVTLSCSPISGHRSVSWYQQTPGQGLQFLFEYFSETQRNKGNFPGRFSGRQFSNSRSEMNVSTLELGDSALYLCASSLDTNGIQYFGAGTRLSVL.